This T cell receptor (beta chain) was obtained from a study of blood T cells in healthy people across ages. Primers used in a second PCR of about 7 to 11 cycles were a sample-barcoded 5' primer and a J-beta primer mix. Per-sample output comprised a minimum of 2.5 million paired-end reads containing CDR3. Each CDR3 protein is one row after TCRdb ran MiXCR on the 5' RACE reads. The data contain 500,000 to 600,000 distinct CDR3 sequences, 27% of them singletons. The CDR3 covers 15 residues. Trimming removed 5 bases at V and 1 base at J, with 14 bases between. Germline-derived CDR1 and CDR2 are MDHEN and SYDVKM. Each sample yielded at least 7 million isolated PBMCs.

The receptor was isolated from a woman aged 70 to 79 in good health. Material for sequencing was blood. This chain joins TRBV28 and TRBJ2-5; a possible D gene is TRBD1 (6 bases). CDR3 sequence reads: CASSPINRAQETQYF. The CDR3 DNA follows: TGTGCCAGCAGTCCTATTAACAGGGCCCAAGAGACCCAGTACTTC.